This T cell receptor (beta chain) is drawn from a study of OX40 agonist ivuxolimab in advanced cancers. Overall study context: The study enrolled dose-escalation patients with hepatocellular carcinoma, melanoma, renal cell or head and neck cancer.

No patient had autoimmune disease or received systemic immunosuppression. Some clones are missing from TCRdb's copy, which holds only in-frame ones; the method was immunoSEQ multiplex PCR. The sample consists of about 32,000 clones, about three quarters of them appearing once. This clone was counted between two and nine times. The sample here was CD4+ or CD8+ T cells sorted from blood, taken in a trial of the OX40 agonist ivuxolimab. This sequence originates from an adult with an advanced solid tumor such as melanoma, head and neck, liver or kidney cancer.

The CDR3 region is CASSAHNNRAGGYTF. CDR3 DNA sequence: TGTGCCAGTAGTGCCCACAACAACAGGGCGGGGGGCTACACCTTC. The rearrangement uses TRBV19 and TRBJ1-2; D possibly corresponds to TRBD1 (6 bases). CDR1 is LNHDA and CDR2 is SQIVND in the germline V gene (reference sequence). V lost 5 bases, J lost 8 bases, and 21 bases lay in between. The CDR3 is 15 amino acids.